Given below is one T cell receptor (beta chain) in context. Its target is not known. Alongside a J-beta primer mix, a sample-barcoded 5' primer served in a second PCR lasting about 7 to 11 cycles. The study obtained at least 2.5 million CDR3-containing paired-end reads from every sample. In TCRdb, the 5' RACE reads were re-called with MiXCR into one record per CDR3 protein. In the table there are roughly 1.5 million distinct CDR3 sequences, approximately 43% of which are singletons. The sample comes from a study of blood T cells in healthy people across ages. Study outcomes and limitations: Reliance upon unsorted PBMCs precluded definitive naive versus antigen-experienced comparison.

Staff drew around 10 milliliters of peripheral blood from each donor. In each sample, at least 6.5 million PBMCs were isolated. The sequence came from a woman aged 18-29 years in good health. The sequenced sample was blood.

The DNA for the CDR3 is TGTGCCAGCAGGCGACAGGTCTCTGGGGCCAACGTCCTGACTTTC. Encoded protein: CASRRQVSGANVLTF. The chain is built from TRBV7-9 and TRBJ2-6; tentative D call: TRBD1 (6 bases). Germline V gene lookup returns CDR1 SEHNR and CDR2 FQNEAQ (reference sequence). The length of the CDR3 is 15 residues. V was cut by 6 bases and J by 0 bases, with 9 bases left in between.